One and the same sample provided the 17 T cell receptor beta chains below, sequenced in a study of cytomegalovirus exposure and HLA in healthy donors. The study ran its PCR with 60 Vbeta and 13 Jbeta primers. This table comes from immunoSEQ multiplex PCR, and its TCRdb copy is limited to in-frame clones, with some not included. The table includes 100,000 or so clones, less than 75% detected once. Sequenced: PBMCs. Source of these receptors: a man between 35 and 55 years old in good health and CMV-seropositive.

The chain combines TRBV6-6 with TRBJ1-1, with TRBD1 identical over 7 bases. The CDR3 sequence is 12 residues long. The germline V gene has CDR1 MNHNY and CDR2 SVGAGI (reference sequence). Germline trimming cut 8 bases from V and 4 bases from J; bases unmatched to any gene: 4. The CDR3 protein is CASADRVTEAFF. The DNA for the CDR3 is TGTGCCAGCGCCGACAGGGTCACTGAAGCTTTCTTT.

The chain combines TRBV6-5 with TRBJ2-3, with 7 bases identical to TRBD1. The CDR3 sequence is 14 residues long. CDR1 is MNHEY, CDR2 SVGAGI, per germline. The ends lost 2 bases at V and 5 bases at J; junction bases unmatched: 4. In nucleotides, the CDR3 is TGTGCCAGCAGTTACAGGGGGCCCGAAGATACGCAGTATTTT. This gives the protein CASSYRGPEDTQYF.

The chain uses TRBV29-1 and TRBJ2-3, with unresolved D. Germline CDR1 reads SQVTM; CDR2 reads ANQGSEA. This CDR3 is built from 11 residues. CDR3 coding DNA: TGCACCTACCTCGCCCCAGATACGCAGTATTTT. It is translated as CTYLAPDTQYF.

This sequence joins TRBV30 and TRBJ1-3; a possible D gene is TRBD1 (6 bases). The V gene's germline CDR1 is GTSNPN and CDR2 SVGIG (reference sequence). This CDR3 has 12 amino acids. The V end lost 5 bases, the J end lost 2 bases, and 7 bases lay between the germline ends. CDR3 amino acids: CAWYRAGNTIYF. The CDR3 nucleotides are TGTGCCTGGTACAGGGCTGGAAACACCATATATTTT.

V gene TRBV7-8 combines with J gene TRBJ1-5; 8 bases fit TRBD1. From germline, CDR1 is SGHVS and CDR2 FQNEAQ. This CDR3 region has 15 residues. After removal of 5 bases from V and 0 bases from J, the junction contained 3 bases not matched to a gene. The CDR3 coding sequence is TGTGCCAGCAGCCCGACAGGGGATAGCAATCAGCCCCAGCATTTT. It specifies CASSPTGDSNQPQHF. The variable domain in full, completed from reference TRBV7-8 and TRBJ1-5, reads GAGVSQSPRYKVAKRGQDVALRCDPISGHVSLFWYQQALGQGPEFLTYFQNEAQLDKSGLPSDRFFAERPEGSVSTLKIQRTQQEDSAVYLCASSPTGDSNQPQHFGDGTRLSIL.

V usage is TRBV28 and J usage is TRBJ1-4, with 11 bases identical to TRBD1. With 11 bases clipped from V and 8 bases from J, the junction kept 4 bases outside the gene matches. This CDR3 contains 12 residues. Per the germline V gene, CDR1 is MDHEN and CDR2 is SYDVKM. Written as DNA, the CDR3 is TGTGCCGGACAGGGGGCGGGAGAAAAACTGTTTTTT. Translation gives CAGQGAGEKLFF.

The chain joins TRBV7-9 to TRBJ2-7; possible D gene TRBD1, 5 bases. Trimming removed 8 bases at V and 3 bases at J, with 11 bases between. This CDR3 is built from 12 residues. Germline assignment: CDR1 SEHNR and CDR2 FQNEAQ (reference sequence). The CDR3 DNA follows: TGTGCCAGCGAGGACACTAACTACGAGCAGTACGTC. It translates to CASEDTNYEQYV.

The rearrangement joins TRBV15 to TRBJ2-7; perhaps TRBD1 as D (6 bases). This CDR3 comprises 14 residues. V dropped 0 bases and J dropped 2 bases, with 8 bases sitting between them. In germline, CDR1 is LNHNV, CDR2 YYDKDF (reference sequence). The CDR3 bases are TGTGCCACCAGCAGAGAAAGGACAGCCTACGAGCAGTACGTC. This translates into CATSRERTAYEQYV.

This chain joins TRBV19 and TRBJ1-1, with D uncertain. Germline V CDR1 and CDR2: LNHDA, SQIVND (reference sequence). V lost 6 bases and J lost 2, with 10 bases in between. The CDR3 is 13 residues long. For the CDR3, the DNA is TGTGCCAGTAGAGACATAAGAAACACTGAAGCTTTCTTT. Amino acid sequence: CASRDIRNTEAFF.

This sequence joins TRBV18 and TRBJ2-7; TRBD2 matches at 10 bases. This CDR3 comprises 15 residues. Germline V gives CDR1 KGHSH, CDR2 LQKENI. V lost 5 bases, J lost 6 bases, and 10 bases stayed unmatched. CDR3 nucleotide sequence: TGTGCCAGCTCATTGACTAGCGGGTGGTCCCGCGAGCAGTACTTC. It specifies CASSLTSGWSREQYF.

The chain carries TRBV27 and TRBJ2-3; tentatively, D is TRBD2 (5 bases). This CDR3 comprises 14 residues. Germline CDR1 reads MNHEY; CDR2 reads SMNVEV (reference sequence). Between the trimmed V and J ends, which lost 1 base and 1 base, there was a span of 6 bases. The CDR3 spells CASSLWTGTDTQYF. In nucleotides, the CDR3 is TGTGCCAGCAGTTTATGGACTGGCACAGATACGCAGTATTTT.

The chain has TRBV6-5 and TRBJ1-5; a weak D match, TRBD1 (5 bases). Germline V lookup: CDR1 MNHEY, CDR2 SVGAGI. Trimming left V 8 bases short and J 7 bases short, with 15 bases between. The CDR3 sequence is 13 residues long. The CDR3 loop is CASGSTARQPQHF. As DNA, the CDR3 is TGTGCCAGCGGTTCGACAGCTCGGCAGCCCCAGCATTTT.

CDR3 in amino acids: CASSPTGGYEQYF. The CDR3 bases are TGTGCCAGCAGCCCGACAGGGGGGTACGAGCAGTACTTC. V is TRBV7-9 and J is TRBJ2-7; TRBD1 matches at 9 bases. This CDR3 is built from 13 residues. V lost 5 bases to trimming and J lost 4 bases; unmatched junction nucleotides: 3. The germline gives CDR1 SEHNR, CDR2 FQNEAQ (reference sequence). Supplemented by reference TRBV7-9 and TRBJ2-7, the full variable domain reads DTGVSQNPRHKITKRGQNVTFRCDPISEHNRLYWYRQTLGQGPEFLTYFQNEAQLEKSRLLSDRFSAERPKGSFSTLEIQRTEQGDSAMYLCASSPTGGYEQYFGPGTRLTVT.

This clone turned up a few times. The chain joins TRBV18 to TRBJ1-5, with TRBD1 as a possible D gene (5 bases). With 5 bases removed from V and 6 bases from J, the gap between germline ends came to 8 bases. The V gene's germline CDR1 is KGHSH and CDR2 LQKENI. This CDR3 is built from 12 residues. CDR3 region: CASSAGFQPQHF. The DNA for the CDR3 is TGTGCCAGCTCAGCAGGGTTTCAGCCCCAGCATTTT.

This clone has more than one count but fewer than ten. V is TRBV5-4 and J is TRBJ1-2, with D possibly TRBD1 on 6 matching bases. Germline V lookup: CDR1 SGHNT, CDR2 YYREEE (reference sequence). This CDR3 is built from 13 residues. V gave up 0 bases and J gave up 4 bases, with 7 bases separating them. In nucleotides, the CDR3 is TGTGCCAGCAGCTTGGAGGACAGCTATGGCTACACCTTC. This gives the protein CASSLEDSYGYTF.

The chain joins TRBV29-1 to TRBJ1-1; 7 bases fit TRBD1. Germline V gives CDR1 SQVTM, CDR2 ANQGSEA. The CDR3 runs 13 residues. With V trimmed by 7 bases and J by 6 bases, 11 bases remained unmatched. CDR3: CSGEGGGRAEAFF. The CDR3 nucleotides read TGCAGCGGCGAAGGGGGCGGAAGGGCTGAAGCTTTCTTT. Drawing the rest from reference TRBV29-1 and TRBJ1-1, the complete variable domain is SAVISQKPSRDICQRGTSLTIQCQVDSQVTMMFWYRQQPGQSLTLIATANQGSEATYESGFVIDKFPISRPNLTFSTLTVSNMSPEDSSIYLCSGEGGGRAEAFFGQGTRLTVV.

J is TRBJ1-2 and V is TRBV7-9; D not certain. The CDR3 sequence is 14 residues long. From germline, CDR1 is SEHNR and CDR2 FQNEAQ (reference sequence). Trimming stripped 5 bases from V and 7 bases from J, with 17 bases between. DNA of the CDR3: TGTGCCAGCAGCGATATCGACGGGTCTGGTGGCTACACCTTC. It is translated as CASSDIDGSGGYTF.